The clone carrying this T cell receptor (beta chain) was counted only a few times. Specified time point: persistent/refractory GD, antithyroid drugs over 5 years with positive TRAb. RNA extracted from PBMCs served as the sequencing template. This sample is drawn from a study of regulatory T cells in long-lasting Graves disease. Construction of the TCR beta libraries employed iRepertoire HTBI primers in conjunction with Arm-PCR of CDR3 regions. Each CDR3 protein gets one entry after TCRdb re-called the multiplex PCR reads with MiXCR. The sample consists of roughly 450,000 distinct CDR3 sequences, about 20% of them appearing once. The CDR3 contains 13 residues. CDR1 and CDR2 from the germline V gene are MNHEY and SVGEGT. The V end was cut by 2 bases, the J end by 7 bases, with 11 bases between.

V and J are TRBV6-2 or TRBV6-3 and TRBJ1-2; possibly TRBD1 for D (5 bases). This sequence originates from a female donor with Graves disease. Here the sequenced sample was peripheral blood mononuclear cells (PBMCs), taken when the disease was refractory, from a patient treated with antithyroid drugs. CDR3 bases: TGTGCCAGCAGTTACCGCGGGGCACCTGGCTACACCTTC. Translated, it gives CASSYRGAPGYTF.